A single sample is the source of the 8 T cell receptor beta chains below, sequenced in a study of identical twins. MiXCR was run by TCRdb on the 5' RACE reads, yielding one entry per CDR3 protein. The table lists some 500,000 distinct CDR3 sequences, approximately 15% of them singletons. The sample was also reused in another study, on yellow fever vaccine responses in identical twins.

Sequencing was performed on CD4+ T cells sorted from blood. These receptors were collected from a woman aged 18-30 years in good health.

This clonotype was found a few times. This chain connects TRBV7-2 to TRBJ1-6; TRBD1 is a possible D gene (6 bases). V lost 2 bases and J lost 9, with 11 bases in between. The CDR3 has 14 residues. Germline-derived CDR1 and CDR2 are SGHTA and FQGNSA. CDR3 sequence reads: CASSLMQGSSPLHF. The DNA for the CDR3 is TGTGCCAGCAGCTTAATGCAGGGGAGTTCACCCCTCCACTTT. The variable domain in full, with the rest retrieved from reference TRBV7-2 and TRBJ1-6, is GAGVSQSPSNKVTEKGKDVELRCDPISGHTALYWYRQSLGQGLEFLIYFQGNSAPDKSGLPSDRFSAERTGGSVSTLTIQRTQQEDSAVYLCASSLMQGSSPLHFGNGTRLTVT.

This clonotype was observed a few times. The gene calls are TRBV7-2 and TRBJ2-2, with a tentative D call TRBD1 (6 bases). Trimming cost V 1 base and J 7 bases, with 13 bases left between them. Germline V CDR1 and CDR2: SGHTA, FQGNSA. This CDR3 spans 15 amino acids. CDR3 protein: CASSLGYGGNGELFF. CDR3 coding DNA: TGTGCCAGCAGCTTAGGATATGGGGGCAACGGGGAGCTGTTTTTT.

In its sample, this clonotype was seen a few times. The chain combines TRBV7-6 with TRBJ2-2, with 9 bases lining up with TRBD1. CDR3 size: 14 residues. From germline, CDR1 is SGHVS and CDR2 FNYEAQ. After removal of 5 bases from V and 8 bases from J, the junction contained 6 bases not matched to a gene. The CDR3 here is CASSPGTGTGELFF. The CDR3 DNA sequence: TGTGCCAGCAGCCCGGGGACAGGGACTGGGGAGCTGTTTTTT.

The rearrangement links TRBV7-2 to TRBJ2-1, with 9 bases lining up with TRBD2. CDR3 size: 16 residues. V shed 1 base, J shed 5 bases, and the junction held 6 bases outside the gene matches. Germline lookup yields CDR1 SGHTA and CDR2 FQGNSA. CDR3 coding DNA: TGTGCCAGCAGCTTAGTAGCGCGGGAGGGGGACAATGAGCAGTTCTTC. Translation gives CASSLVAREGDNEQFF.

CDR3 sequence (DNA): TGTGCCAGCTCCCGAGACAGAGAGAACACCGGGGAGCTGTTTTTT. Amino acid sequence: CASSRDRENTGELFF. The chain couples TRBV18 to TRBJ2-2, with D perhaps matching TRBD1 (5 bases). The CDR3 extends over 15 amino acids. Germline V gives CDR1 KGHSH, CDR2 LQKENI. V was shortened by 6 bases and J by 1 base, with 12 bases between the two germline ends.

The V gene is TRBV7-2, the J gene TRBJ2-4, with a possible D match to TRBD2 (5 bases). The V gene lost 5 bases and the J gene lost 3 bases, with 8 bases spanning the gap. Germline assignment: CDR1 SGHTA and CDR2 FQGNSA. CDR3 length equals 13 residues. In DNA, the CDR3 is TGTGCCAGCAGCCCACGGGACAAAAACATTCAGTACTTC. Encoded protein: CASSPRDKNIQYF.

This clonotype has only a few counts. The V gene is TRBV12-3 or TRBV12-4, the J gene TRBJ2-1; 7 nucleotides line up with TRBD1. J lost 8 bases, V lost 0 bases, and 10 bases had no gene match. The CDR3 is 16 amino acids. DNA of the CDR3: TGTGCCAGCAGTTTAGCGGTGGGACAGCTAAGGGATGAGCAGTTCTTC. This codes for CASSLAVGQLRDEQFF.

Only a few counts were recorded for this clonotype. The gene calls are TRBV6-5 and TRBJ2-7; D may correspond to TRBD1 or TRBD2 (5 bases each). The CDR3 has 12 residues. V dropped 8 bases and J dropped 7 bases, with 15 bases sitting between them. The germline gives CDR1 MNHEY, CDR2 SVGAGI. The CDR3 nucleotides are TGTGCCAGCCGGGACGGTGGGTATGAGCAGTACTTC. Translated, it gives CASRDGGYEQYF.